This record looks at one T cell receptor (beta chain) sequence and its context. Its antigen remains unidentified. In the PCR, 60 Vbeta and 13 Jbeta primers were used. The assay was immunoSEQ multiplex PCR, and TCRdb's table has in-frame clones only and misses some. The data contain roughly 150,000 clones, 65% to 80% of them seen just once; the ten biggest clones take up 1.5% to 2%. The data derive from a study of cytomegalovirus exposure and HLA in healthy donors. Study observations and caveats: In a later analysis, CMV-associated beta chains were mostly HLA-associated, it appeared.

The clonotype was recovered from a woman aged 40 to 49 in good health and CMV-seronegative. The material sequenced was PBMCs.

This chain's CDR3 is CASSRWTSGGNEQYF. The CDR3, as DNA: TGCGCCAGCAGCAGATGGACTAGCGGGGGAAACGAGCAGTACTTC. The V and J genes are TRBV5-1 and TRBJ2-7; 13 bases agree with TRBD2. Germline V gene data show CDR1 as SGHRS and CDR2 as YFSETQ. The CDR3 consists of 15 residues. The V gene end was trimmed by 4 bases and the J gene end by 5 bases; junction bases not matched to a gene: 6.